These 5 T cell receptor beta chains came from one sample sequenced in a study of response to subunit inactivated influenza vaccine. In TCRdb, the RT-PCR reads were re-called with MiXCR into one record per CDR3 protein. The data hold more than 450,000 distinct CDR3 sequences, with approximately 7.6% observed a single time. The sequencing here drew on PBMCs from blood, taken 23 months after vaccination. The receptors come from a man between 50 and 69 years old who received an inactivated influenza vaccine.

At least ten counts were recorded for this clonotype. This chain joins TRBV5-6 and TRBJ2-1, with 8 bases matching TRBD2. Unmatched junction bases numbered 9, after V lost 1 base and J lost 9 bases. This CDR3 is built from 15 residues. Germline CDR1 SGHDT, CDR2 YYEEEE. This CDR3 is CASSLMTSGSGEQFF. The CDR3 region has the DNA TGTGCCAGCAGCTTGATGACGAGCGGGAGCGGTGAGCAGTTCTTC.

The DNA for the CDR3 is TGTGCCAGCTCACCACCGGGGCTAGGTGGGAGCTACGAGCAGTACTTC. Translated, it gives CASSPPGLGGSYEQYF. The chain joins TRBV18 to TRBJ2-7; the D call may be TRBD1 or TRBD2 (5 bases each). The CDR3 consists of 16 residues. The V gene's germline CDR1 is KGHSH and CDR2 LQKENI. V was clipped by 0 bases and J by 3 bases, with 15 bases between them.

This clonotype was found a few times. This chain links TRBV20-1 with TRBJ2-1; D is unclear. The CDR3 extends over 13 amino acids. V lost 1 base and J 2 bases, leaving 6 bases between the germline ends. Germline values: CDR1 DFQATT, CDR2 SNEGSKA (reference sequence). CDR3 in amino acids: CSARGRPYNEQFF. CDR3 sequence (DNA): TGCAGTGCTAGAGGGAGACCCTACAATGAGCAGTTCTTC.

This clonotype was seen ten or more times. This chain uses TRBV14 with TRBJ2-1, with 9 nucleotides matching TRBD2. J lost 4 bases, V lost 0 bases, and 4 bases had no gene match. CDR1 is SGHDN and CDR2 is FVKESK in the germline V gene. This CDR3 contains 16 residues. CDR3: CASSQDAGGPYNEQFF. The CDR3, as DNA: TGTGCCAGCAGCCAAGATGCGGGAGGGCCGTACAATGAGCAGTTCTTC.

A note on this clonotype: This could be a read error, since a much larger clone is one nucleotide away. CDR3 nucleotides: TGTGCCAGCAGCCAAACCCACGAGCAGTACTTC. Amino acid sequence: CASSQTHEQYF. The V and J genes are TRBV3-1 and TRBJ2-7; D is undetermined. The CDR3 has 11 amino acids. Germline CDR1 LGHDT, CDR2 YNNKEL (reference sequence). V was shortened by 2 bases and J by 5 bases, with 4 bases between the two germline ends.